Shown below are 4 T cell receptor beta chains from a single sample sequenced in a study of radiation and T cells in renal cell carcinoma. Time point indicated: blood 4 weeks post-SBRT, at nephrectomy. Described treatment: 15 Gy SBRT to primary tumor, nephrectomy 4 weeks later. Data came from immunoSEQ multiplex PCR; TCRdb stores just in-frame clones and leaves some out. The table lists about 100,000 clones, 84% of them singletons. Material: blood, obtained from a patient whose treatment included radiotherapy and nephrectomy. The origin of the receptors is a man in his fifties or sixties with renal cell carcinoma.

This clone has more than one count but fewer than ten. This chain links TRBV2 with TRBJ1-5, with 9 bases that match TRBD1. The CDR3 is 13 amino acids. Germline CDR1 SNHLY, CDR2 FYNNEI. Trimming cost V 4 bases and J 6 bases; bases outside gene matches: 1. In DNA, the CDR3 is TGTGCCAGCAGTGTACAGGGGGCTCAGCCCCAGCATTTT. It yields the protein CASSVQGAQPQHF. The full variable domain, in which reference TRBV2 and TRBJ1-5 provide the parts outside the CDR3, is EPEVTQTPSHQVTQMGQEVILRCVPISNHLYFYWYRQILGQKVEFLVSFYNNEISEKSEIFDDQFSVERPDGSNFTLKIRSTKLEDSAMYFCASSVQGAQPQHFGDGTRLSIL.

J is TRBJ2-1 and V is TRBV9; TRBD2 agrees at 8 bases. The CDR3 has 13 amino acids. Germline lookup yields CDR1 SGDLS and CDR2 YYNGEE. V shed 6 bases and J 10 bases; nucleotides not matched to a gene: 9. This CDR3 is CASTNRGGWEQFF. The CDR3 nucleotides are TGTGCCAGCACTAATCGGGGGGGCTGGGAGCAGTTCTTC. Supplemented by reference TRBV9 and TRBJ2-1, the full variable domain reads DSGVTQTPKHLITATGQRVTLRCSPRSGDLSVYWYQQSLDQGLQFLIQYYNGEERAKGNILERFSAQQFPDLHSELNLSSLELGDSALYFCASTNRGGWEQFFGPGTRLTVL.

The V gene is TRBV7-9, the J gene TRBJ1-3; 8 nucleotides match TRBD1. The junction had 5 bases not matched to a gene; V was cut back by 1 base and J by 3 bases. This CDR3 contains 16 residues. Germline assignment: CDR1 SEHNR and CDR2 FQNEAQ (reference sequence). In DNA, the CDR3 is TGTGCCAGCAGCTTAGGCCGGACAGGGATTGGAAACACCATATATTTT. Translating gives CASSLGRTGIGNTIYF.

This chain uses TRBV7-9 with TRBJ1-1; 9 bases align to TRBD1. The CDR3 sequence is 16 residues long. Germline lookup yields CDR1 SEHNR and CDR2 FQNEAQ (reference sequence). V lost 4 bases to trimming and J lost 0 bases; unmatched junction nucleotides: 6. This chain's CDR3 is CASSSGQGWMNTEAFF. The CDR3 DNA follows: TGTGCCAGCAGCTCCGGACAGGGGTGGATGAACACTGAAGCTTTCTTT.